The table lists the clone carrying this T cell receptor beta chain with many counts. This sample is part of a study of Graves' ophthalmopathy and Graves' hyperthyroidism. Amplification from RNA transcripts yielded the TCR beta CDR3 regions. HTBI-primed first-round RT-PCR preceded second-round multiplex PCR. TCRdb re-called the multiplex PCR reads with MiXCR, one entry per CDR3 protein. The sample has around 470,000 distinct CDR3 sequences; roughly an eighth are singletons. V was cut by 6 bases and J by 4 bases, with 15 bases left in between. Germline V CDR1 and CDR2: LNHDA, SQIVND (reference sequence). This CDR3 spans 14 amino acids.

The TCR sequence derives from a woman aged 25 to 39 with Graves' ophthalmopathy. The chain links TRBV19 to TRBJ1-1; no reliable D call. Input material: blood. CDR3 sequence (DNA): TGTGCCAGTAGGGTCCAGTTTGACGGCACTGAAGCTTTCTTT. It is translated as CASRVQFDGTEAFF.